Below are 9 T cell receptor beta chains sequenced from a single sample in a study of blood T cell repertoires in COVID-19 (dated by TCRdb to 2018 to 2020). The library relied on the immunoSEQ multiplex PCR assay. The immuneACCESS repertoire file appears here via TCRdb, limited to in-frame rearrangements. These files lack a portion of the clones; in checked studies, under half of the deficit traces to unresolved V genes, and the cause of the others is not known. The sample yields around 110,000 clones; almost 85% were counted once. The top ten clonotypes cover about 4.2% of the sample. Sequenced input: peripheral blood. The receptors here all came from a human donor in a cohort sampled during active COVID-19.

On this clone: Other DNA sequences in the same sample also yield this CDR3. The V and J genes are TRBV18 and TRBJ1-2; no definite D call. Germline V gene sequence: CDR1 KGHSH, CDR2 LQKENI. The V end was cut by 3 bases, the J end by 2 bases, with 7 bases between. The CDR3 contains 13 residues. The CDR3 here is CASSPGSNYGYTF. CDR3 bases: TGTGCCAGCTCACCGGGGAGCAACTATGGCTACACCTTC.

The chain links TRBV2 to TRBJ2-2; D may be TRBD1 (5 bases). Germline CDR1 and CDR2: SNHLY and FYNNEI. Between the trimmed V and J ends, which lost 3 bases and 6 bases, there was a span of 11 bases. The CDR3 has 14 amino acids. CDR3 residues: CASSDDAGPGELFF. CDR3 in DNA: TGTGCCAGCAGTGACGACGCAGGGCCCGGGGAGCTGTTTTTT. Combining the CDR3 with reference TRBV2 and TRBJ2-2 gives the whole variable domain EPEVTQTPSHQVTQMGQEVILRCVPISNHLYFYWYRQILGQKVEFLVSFYNNEISEKSEIFDDQFSVERPDGSNFTLKIRSTKLEDSAMYFCASSDDAGPGELFFGEGSRLTVL.

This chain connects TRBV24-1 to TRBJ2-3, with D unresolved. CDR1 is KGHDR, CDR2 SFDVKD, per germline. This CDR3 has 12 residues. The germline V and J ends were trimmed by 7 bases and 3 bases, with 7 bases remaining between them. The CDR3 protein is CATSSFTDTQYF. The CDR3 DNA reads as TGTGCCACCAGCTCCTTTACAGATACGCAGTATTTT.

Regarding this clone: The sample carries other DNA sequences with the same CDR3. CDR3 amino acids: CASSKAGRNTEAFF. Written as DNA, the CDR3 is TGTGCCAGTAGTAAGGCCGGGAGGAACACTGAAGCTTTCTTT. The genes are TRBV19 and TRBJ1-1; D uncertain. Germline V gives CDR1 LNHDA, CDR2 SQIVND (reference sequence). Trimming took off 4 bases at V and 1 base at J, with 10 bases between the two ends. The CDR3 length is 14 residues.

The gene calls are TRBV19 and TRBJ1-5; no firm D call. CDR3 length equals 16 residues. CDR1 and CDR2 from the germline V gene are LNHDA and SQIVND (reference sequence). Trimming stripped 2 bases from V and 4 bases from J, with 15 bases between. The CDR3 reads CASSISGGGRNQPQHF. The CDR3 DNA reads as TGTGCCAGTAGTATAAGTGGCGGCGGAAGGAATCAGCCCCAGCATTTT.

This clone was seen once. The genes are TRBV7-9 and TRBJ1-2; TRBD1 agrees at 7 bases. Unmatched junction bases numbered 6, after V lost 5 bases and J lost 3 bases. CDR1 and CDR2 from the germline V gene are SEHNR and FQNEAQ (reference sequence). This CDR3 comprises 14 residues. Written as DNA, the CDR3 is TGTGCCAGCAGCCCACCGGGACAGCACTATGGCTACACCTTC. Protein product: CASSPPGQHYGYTF.

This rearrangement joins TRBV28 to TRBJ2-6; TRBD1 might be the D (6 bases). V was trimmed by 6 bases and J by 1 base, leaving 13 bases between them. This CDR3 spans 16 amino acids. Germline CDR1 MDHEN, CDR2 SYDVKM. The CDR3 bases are TGTGCCAGCAGCCCAGGTCAGGGGTCTGGGGCCAACGTCCTGACTTTC. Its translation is CASSPGQGSGANVLTF. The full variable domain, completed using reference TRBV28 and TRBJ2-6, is DVKVTQSSRYLVKRTGEKVFLECVQDMDHENMFWYRQDPGLGLRLIYFSYDVKMKEKGDIPEGYSVSREKKERFSLILESASTNQTSMYLCASSPGQGSGANVLTFGAGSRLTVL.

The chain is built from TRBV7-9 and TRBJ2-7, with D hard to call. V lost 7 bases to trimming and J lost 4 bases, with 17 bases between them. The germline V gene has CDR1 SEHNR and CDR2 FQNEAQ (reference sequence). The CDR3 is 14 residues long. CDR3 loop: CASTQATLLYEQYF. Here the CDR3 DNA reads TGTGCCAGCACTCAGGCCACTCTCCTTTACGAGCAGTACTTC.

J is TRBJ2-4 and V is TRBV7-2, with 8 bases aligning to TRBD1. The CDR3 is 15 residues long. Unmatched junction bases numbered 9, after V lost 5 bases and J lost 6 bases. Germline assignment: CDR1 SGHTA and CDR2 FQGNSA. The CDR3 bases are TGTGCCAGCAGCCGGACGCAGGGGGCTGGAAACATTCAGTACTTC. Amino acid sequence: CASSRTQGAGNIQYF.